The 30 T cell receptor beta chains below all came from one sample that was sequenced in a study of T cells after yellow fever vaccination. In TCRdb, the 5' RACE reads were re-called with MiXCR into one record per CDR3 protein. The table includes roughly 160,000 distinct CDR3 sequences, roughly 8.8% detected once. Sample: CD8+ T cells sorted from PBMCs, taken 45 days after the yellow fever booster vaccination. The receptors here all came from a young man who received the YFV17D yellow fever vaccine.

The chain has TRBV6-5 and TRBJ1-2; D gene unclear. Per germline, CDR1 MNHEY and CDR2 SVGAGI. The CDR3 covers 15 residues. V dropped 4 bases and J dropped 0 bases, with 12 bases sitting between them. Here the CDR3 DNA reads TGTGCCAGCAGTTCATTGGGAAATCCTAACTATGGCTACACCTTC. Its translation: CASSSLGNPNYGYTF.

This clonotype appeared many times. The rearrangement links TRBV7-9 to TRBJ2-7; 8 bases align to TRBD1. Unmatched junction bases numbered 3, after V lost 3 bases and J lost 5 bases. The CDR3 length is 13 residues. The germline gives CDR1 SEHNR, CDR2 FQNEAQ (reference sequence). The CDR3 DNA reads as TGTGCCAGCAGCTTTACAGGGGGGCACGAGCAGTACGTC. Amino acid sequence: CASSFTGGHEQYV.

The gene calls are TRBV7-9 and TRBJ2-5; D is perhaps TRBD1 (6 bases). There are 13 residues in the CDR3. From germline, CDR1 is SEHNR and CDR2 FQNEAQ (reference sequence). Between the trimmed V and J ends, which lost 1 base and 7 bases, there was a span of 10 bases. The CDR3 DNA reads TGTGCCAGCAGCTTAGTACAGGGTAGGACCCAGTACTTC. Translating gives CASSLVQGRTQYF. The whole variable domain, filled in from reference TRBV7-9 and TRBJ2-5, reads DTGVSQNPRHKITKRGQNVTFRCDPISEHNRLYWYRQTLGQGPEFLTYFQNEAQLEKSRLLSDRFSAERPKGSFSTLEIQRTEQGDSAMYLCASSLVQGRTQYFGPGTRLLVL.

In its sample, this clonotype was seen many times. For the CDR3, the DNA is TGTGCCAGCCCGAGGACCGAGACCAATCAGCCCCAGCATTTT. Translated, it gives CASPRTETNQPQHF. The chain is built from TRBV3-1 and TRBJ1-5; D remains unclear. This CDR3 has 14 residues. CDR1 and CDR2 (germline): LGHDT, YNNKEL (reference sequence). V shed 8 bases and J shed 3 bases, with 14 bases lying between them.

This clonotype has only a few counts. The chain is built from TRBV9 and TRBJ1-1; no reliable D call. The germline V and J ends were trimmed by 2 bases and 1 base, with 9 bases remaining between them. The CDR3 is 14 residues long. Germline V gene data show CDR1 as SGDLS and CDR2 as YYNGEE. CDR3 in amino acids: CASSVTNGNTEAFF. CDR3 in DNA: TGTGCCAGCAGCGTCACGAACGGGAACACTGAAGCTTTCTTT.

The chain combines TRBV15 with TRBJ1-1; 9 bases are shared with TRBD1. The CDR3 is 16 amino acids. V lost 5 bases, J lost 1 base, and 8 bases stayed unmatched. Germline CDR1 is LNHNV and CDR2 is YYDKDF (reference sequence). The CDR3 nucleotides read TGTGCCACCAGCTCCTCCTTGGACAGGGGGAACACTGAAGCTTTCTTT. Protein: CATSSSLDRGNTEAFF.

There are a few counts of this clonotype. The chain has TRBV15 and TRBJ2-7, with 8 positions matching TRBD1. After removal of 3 bases from V and 2 bases from J, the junction contained 3 bases not matched to a gene. The CDR3 contains 14 residues. The germline V gene encodes CDR1 LNHNV and CDR2 YYDKDF (reference sequence). The CDR3 reads CATSSGTGPYEQYF. The CDR3 DNA reads as TGTGCCACCAGCAGCGGGACAGGTCCCTACGAGCAGTACTTC.

The rearrangement joins TRBV4-1 to TRBJ2-5, with D hard to call. Germline V CDR1 and CDR2: MGHRA, YSYEKL. Trimming removed 1 base from V and 2 bases from J, with 17 bases in between. This CDR3 has 17 amino acids. The CDR3 here is CASSQVFVTVGQETQYF. The CDR3 bases are TGCGCCAGCAGCCAAGTATTCGTAACAGTCGGGCAAGAGACCCAGTACTTC.

Here the CDR3 DNA reads TGCGCCAGCAGCCAGAGAGTCCCGGGACAGTTTGCAGATACGCAGTATTTT. Its protein is CASSQRVPGQFADTQYF. V usage is TRBV4-1 and J usage is TRBJ2-3, with 7 bases identical to TRBD1. The CDR3 runs 17 residues. The V gene's germline CDR1 is MGHRA and CDR2 YSYEKL. The V segment lost 3 bases and the J segment 4 bases; nucleotides outside the gene matches: 13.

This clonotype came up many times. The rearrangement joins TRBV7-9 to TRBJ1-2; no clear D gene. This CDR3 region has 15 residues. The germline V gene encodes CDR1 SEHNR and CDR2 FQNEAQ (reference sequence). V lost 3 bases and J lost 0, with 11 bases in between. In DNA form, the CDR3 reads TGTGCCAGCAGCTTCGGATGGTCCTCTAACTATGGCTACACCTTC. Residues: CASSFGWSSNYGYTF.

The V call is TRBV7-6, the J call TRBJ1-6; D ambiguous. V was pared by 6 bases and J by 6 bases, with 9 bases between. CDR1 and CDR2 (germline): SGHVS, FNYEAQ. This CDR3 contains 13 residues. The DNA for the CDR3 is TGTGCCAGCAGGCCCCGAACTAATTCACCCCTCCACTTT. Translation: CASRPRTNSPLHF.

The sample holds a few counts of this clonotype. The V and J genes are TRBV6-5 and TRBJ2-5, with D perhaps TRBD1 (5 bases). Trimming took off 4 bases at V and 3 bases at J, with 9 bases between the two ends. This CDR3 has 13 amino acids. In germline, CDR1 is MNHEY, CDR2 SVGAGI. CDR3 sequence reads: CASSWGGEETQYF. In nucleotides, the CDR3 is TGTGCCAGCAGTTGGGGCGGAGAAGAGACCCAGTACTTC.

This sequence joins TRBV7-9 and TRBJ2-1, with TRBD1 matching over 8 bases. Germline V gene sequence: CDR1 SEHNR, CDR2 FQNEAQ (reference sequence). With 4 bases clipped from V and 2 bases from J, the junction kept 7 bases outside the gene matches. CDR3 length equals 16 residues. The CDR3 nucleotides are TGTGCCAGCAGCTCATTCGGGACAGGCCCCTACAATGAGCAGTTCTTC. As protein: CASSSFGTGPYNEQFF.

This chain's CDR3 is CASSPGEGTNEKLFF. Here the CDR3 DNA reads TGTGCCAGCAGCCCAGGGGAGGGAACTAATGAAAAACTGTTTTTT. The chain combines TRBV12-3 or TRBV12-4 with TRBJ1-4; D is perhaps TRBD1 (6 bases). With 6 bases removed from V and 1 base from J, the gap between germline ends came to 12 bases. The CDR3 totals 15 residues.

The rearrangement uses TRBV4-1 and TRBJ1-5; D is perhaps TRBD1 (6 bases). This CDR3 has 16 amino acids. Trimming left V 3 bases short and J 5 bases short, with 17 bases between. CDR1 and CDR2 from the germline V gene are MGHRA and YSYEKL. DNA for the CDR3: TGCGCCAGCAGCCAGCTCGTCGGGGGCCGGGATCAGCCCCAGCATTTT. It encodes CASSQLVGGRDQPQHF.

The J gene is TRBJ2-1, the V gene TRBV6-2 or TRBV6-3; 10 nucleotides line up with TRBD2. Trimming took 5 bases from V and 6 from J; bases not matched to a gene: 4. This CDR3 is 14 amino acids long. The germline CDR1 and CDR2 sequences are MNHEY and SVGEGT. The CDR3 loop is CASSGLAGANEQFF. In DNA, the CDR3 is TGTGCCAGCAGTGGGCTAGCGGGGGCCAATGAGCAGTTCTTC.

This clonotype turned up a few times. This sequence joins TRBV6-6 and TRBJ2-2; D uncertain. CDR3 length equals 14 residues. The germline V gene encodes CDR1 MNHNY and CDR2 SVGAGI (reference sequence). V lost 6 bases and J lost 1, with 9 bases in between. CDR3 amino acids: CASRRAGNTGELFF. Here the CDR3 DNA reads TGTGCCAGCAGGCGCGCCGGGAACACCGGGGAGCTGTTTTTT.

The rearrangement uses TRBV12-5 and TRBJ2-1; D not resolved. Germline values: CDR1 LGHNT, CDR2 FRNRAP. Trimming removed 5 bases at V and 5 bases at J, with 16 bases between. CDR3 size: 15 residues. The CDR3 nucleotides read TGTGCTAGTGGTAGGAGTGAACTGGAACACAATGAGCAGTTCTTC. It codes for CASGRSELEHNEQFF.

This clonotype showed up just once. The chain carries TRBV5-1 and TRBJ1-3, with a possible D match to TRBD1 (6 bases). The ends were cut back, 3 bases at V and 1 base at J, with 14 bases in the middle. CDR1 is SGHRS and CDR2 is YFSETQ in the germline V gene. This CDR3 is built from 16 residues. CDR3 sequence reads: CASSYLGGGSGNTIYF. For the CDR3, the DNA is TGCGCCAGCAGCTACCTGGGAGGGGGATCTGGAAACACCATATATTTT.

This clonotype was observed a handful of times. The chain joins TRBV4-3 to TRBJ2-3, with TRBD2 matching over 7 bases. The CDR3 is 14 amino acids. The germline V gene has CDR1 LGHNA and CDR2 YSLEER. V shed 4 bases and J 5 bases; nucleotides not matched to a gene: 6. The CDR3 region has the DNA TGCGCCAGCAGCCCACTAGCGTTTAAAGATACGCAGTATTTT. Translated: CASSPLAFKDTQYF.

This clonotype appeared a few times. The genes are TRBV6-2 or TRBV6-3 and TRBJ1-1, with D perhaps TRBD1 (5 bases). Trimming cost V 5 bases and J 1 base, with 14 bases left between them. The CDR3 consists of 15 residues. Germline values: CDR1 MNHEY, CDR2 SVGEGT. CDR3 amino acids: CASSLILTGNTEAFF. CDR3 nucleotides: TGTGCCAGCAGTCTAATACTTACAGGGAACACTGAAGCTTTCTTT.

This clonotype showed up just a few times. The chain joins TRBV6-2 or TRBV6-3 to TRBJ2-2; 7 nucleotides match TRBD1. The ends lost 7 bases at V and 6 bases at J; junction bases unmatched: 14. This CDR3 has 16 residues. In germline, CDR1 is MNHEY, CDR2 SVGEGT. The CDR3 DNA sequence: TGTGCCAGCACCGACCCACAGGGGATTGGTCCCGGGGAGCTGTTTTTT. Translated, it gives CASTDPQGIGPGELFF.

This clonotype was counted once. The chain carries TRBV6-2 or TRBV6-3 and TRBJ2-7, with D tentatively TRBD2 (5 bases). Trimming removed 3 bases from V and 3 bases from J, with 21 bases in between. From germline, CDR1 is MNHEY and CDR2 SVGEGT. This CDR3 has 17 amino acids. In DNA, the CDR3 is TGTGCCAGCAGTTATAGCGTTCGTCAGAGCGCGAACTACGAGCAGTACTTC. It translates to CASSYSVRQSANYEQYF.

The chain uses TRBV27 and TRBJ1-5; D perhaps matches TRBD1 (5 bases). The CDR3 covers 13 residues. V lost 8 bases to trimming and J lost 5 bases, with 13 bases between them. Looked up from germline, CDR1 is MNHEY and CDR2 is SMNVEV (reference sequence). This chain's CDR3 is CASGWGGDQPQHF. In DNA, the CDR3 is TGTGCCAGCGGTTGGGGGGGTGATCAGCCCCAGCATTTT.

The chain couples TRBV27 to TRBJ2-7; 9 bases line up with TRBD1. Looked up from germline, CDR1 is MNHEY and CDR2 is SMNVEV (reference sequence). This CDR3 spans 14 amino acids. V was clipped by 6 bases and J by 4 bases; unmatched bases: 7. CDR3 in amino acids: CASRPGTGLYEQYF. CDR3 in DNA: TGTGCCAGCAGACCCGGGACAGGGCTTTACGAGCAGTACTTC.

This clonotype was picked up many times. This rearrangement joins TRBV11-2 to TRBJ1-1; D perhaps matches TRBD1 (5 bases). Germline V gene sequence: CDR1 SGHAT, CDR2 FQNNGV. This CDR3 comprises 12 residues. Trimming pared 5 bases from V and 10 bases from J, leaving 14 bases between. The CDR3 spells CASSPQPGGAFF. The CDR3 DNA reads as TGTGCCAGCAGCCCACAACCCGGGGGAGCTTTCTTT.

This clonotype was observed a single time. CDR3 loop: CASSFLGQGSAGYTF. The CDR3 nucleotides are TGTGCCAGCAGTTTCCTGGGACAGGGAAGTGCTGGCTACACCTTC. The rearrangement joins TRBV27 to TRBJ1-2; 9 bases fit TRBD1. The CDR3 runs to 15 residues. CDR1 is MNHEY, CDR2 SMNVEV, per germline (reference sequence). V lost 3 bases to trimming and J lost 7 bases; unmatched junction nucleotides: 9.

The sample holds many counts of this clonotype. The V and J genes are TRBV5-1 and TRBJ1-4; D unresolved. V was shortened by 0 bases and J by 4 bases, with 7 bases between the two germline ends. The CDR3 is 14 residues long. Germline CDR1 SGHRS, CDR2 YFSETQ. The CDR3 sequence: CASSLGLFNEKLFF. CDR3 DNA sequence: TGCGCCAGCAGCTTGGGCCTATTTAATGAAAAACTGTTTTTT.

V usage is TRBV12-3 or TRBV12-4 and J usage is TRBJ2-4, with TRBD1 matching over 8 bases. Unmatched junction bases numbered 13, after V lost 3 bases and J lost 3 bases. This CDR3 comprises 18 residues. The CDR3 DNA sequence: TGTGCCAGCAGTTTCTATCCTAGGGCAGGGGGCTTCAAAAACATTCAGTACTTC. This gives the protein CASSFYPRAGGFKNIQYF.

The rearrangement links TRBV29-1 to TRBJ2-7; 11 bases are a match to TRBD1. The CDR3 is 16 amino acids. The V gene end was trimmed by 0 bases and the J gene end by 3 bases; junction bases not matched to a gene: 7. Per the germline V gene, CDR1 is SQVTM and CDR2 is ANQGSEA. This CDR3 reads CSVEDTGTGGVYEQYF. The CDR3 nucleotides are TGCAGCGTTGAAGATACCGGGACAGGGGGTGTCTACGAGCAGTACTTC.